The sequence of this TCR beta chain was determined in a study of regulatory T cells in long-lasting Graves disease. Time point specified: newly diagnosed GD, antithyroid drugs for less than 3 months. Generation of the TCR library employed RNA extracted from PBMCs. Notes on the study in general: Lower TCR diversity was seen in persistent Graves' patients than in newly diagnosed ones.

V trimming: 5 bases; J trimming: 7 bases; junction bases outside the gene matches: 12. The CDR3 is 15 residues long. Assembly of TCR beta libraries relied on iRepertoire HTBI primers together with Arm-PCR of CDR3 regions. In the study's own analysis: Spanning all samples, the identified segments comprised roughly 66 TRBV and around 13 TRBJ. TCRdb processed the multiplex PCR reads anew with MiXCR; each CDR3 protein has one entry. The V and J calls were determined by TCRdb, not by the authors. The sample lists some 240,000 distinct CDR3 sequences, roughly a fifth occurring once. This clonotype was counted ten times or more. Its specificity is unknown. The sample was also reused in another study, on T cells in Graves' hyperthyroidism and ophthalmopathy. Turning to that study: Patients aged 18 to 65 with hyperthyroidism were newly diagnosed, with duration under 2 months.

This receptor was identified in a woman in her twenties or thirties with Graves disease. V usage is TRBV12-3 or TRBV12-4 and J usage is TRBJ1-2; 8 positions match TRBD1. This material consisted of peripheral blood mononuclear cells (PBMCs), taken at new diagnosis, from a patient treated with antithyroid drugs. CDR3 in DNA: TGTGCCAGCAGTCCCGACAGGGGACAAGCGCTTGGCTACACCTTC. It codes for CASSPDRGQALGYTF.